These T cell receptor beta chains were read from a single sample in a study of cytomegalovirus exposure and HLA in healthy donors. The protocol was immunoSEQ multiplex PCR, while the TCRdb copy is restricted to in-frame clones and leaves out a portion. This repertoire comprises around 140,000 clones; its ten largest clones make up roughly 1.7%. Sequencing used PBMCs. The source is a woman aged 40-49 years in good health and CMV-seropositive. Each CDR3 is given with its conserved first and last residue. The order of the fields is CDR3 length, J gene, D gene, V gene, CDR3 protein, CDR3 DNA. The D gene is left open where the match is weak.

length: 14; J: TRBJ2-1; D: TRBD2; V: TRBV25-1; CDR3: CASRGGIAYNEQFF; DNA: TGTGCCAGCAGGGGAGGGATAGCGTACAATGAGCAGTTCTTC
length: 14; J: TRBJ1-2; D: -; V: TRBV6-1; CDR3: CASSALGQNRGYTF; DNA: TGTGCCAGCAGTGCTTTAGGACAGAACAGAGGCTACACCTTC
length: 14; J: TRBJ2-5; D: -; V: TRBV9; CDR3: CASSVGRPQETQYF; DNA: TGTGCCAGCAGCGTCGGGAGACCCCAAGAGACCCAGTACTTC
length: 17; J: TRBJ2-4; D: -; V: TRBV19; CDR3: CASSLRELFKEKNIQYF; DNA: TGTGCCAGTAGTCTCCGTGAGCTCTTTAAGGAGAAAAACATTCAGTACTTC
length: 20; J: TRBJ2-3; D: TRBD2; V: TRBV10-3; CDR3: CAISESGLAVATDPTDTQYF; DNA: TGTGCCATCAGTGAGTCAGGACTAGCGGTCGCAACCGATCCCACAGATACGCAGTATTTT
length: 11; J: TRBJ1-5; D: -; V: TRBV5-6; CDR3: CASSFGQPQHF; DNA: TGTGCCAGCAGCTTCGGTCAGCCCCAGCATTTT
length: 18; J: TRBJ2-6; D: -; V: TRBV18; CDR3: CASSPLAQTGSGANVLTF; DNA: TGTGCCAGCTCACCGCTAGCGCAGACTGGCTCTGGGGCCAACGTCCTGACTTTC
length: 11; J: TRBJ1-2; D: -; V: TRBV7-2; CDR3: CASSLGPSYTF; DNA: TGTGCCAGCAGCTTAGGGCCCTCCTACACCTTC
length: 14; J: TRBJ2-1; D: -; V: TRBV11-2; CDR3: CASSPRESGSSQFF; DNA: TGTGCCAGCAGCCCTCGGGAATCGGGGTCGTCGCAGTTCTTC
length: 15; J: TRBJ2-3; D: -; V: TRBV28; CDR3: CASSLDSGPGDTQYF; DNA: TGTGCCAGCAGTTTGGATAGCGGTCCCGGAGATACGCAGTATTTT
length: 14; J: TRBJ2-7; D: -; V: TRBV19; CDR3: CASRPGQLPYEQYF; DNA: TGTGCCAGTAGGCCTGGACAGCTTCCCTACGAGCAGTACTTC
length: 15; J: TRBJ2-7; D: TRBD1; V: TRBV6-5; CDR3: CASSYLDRGRGEQYF; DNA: TGTGCCAGCAGTTACCTCGACAGGGGGAGAGGCGAGCAGTACTTC
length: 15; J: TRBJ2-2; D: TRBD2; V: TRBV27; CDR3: CASSFSGSGPGELFF; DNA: TGTGCCAGCAGTTTTAGCGGGAGTGGTCCCGGGGAGCTGTTTTTT
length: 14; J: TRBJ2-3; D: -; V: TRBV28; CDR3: CASSYPPVSDTQYF; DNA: TGTGCCAGCAGTTACCCACCAGTTTCAGATACGCAGTATTTT
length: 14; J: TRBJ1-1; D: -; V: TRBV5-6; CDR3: CASSLGRPGTEAFF; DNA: TGTGCCAGCAGCTTAGGCCGCCCCGGGACTGAAGCTTTCTTT
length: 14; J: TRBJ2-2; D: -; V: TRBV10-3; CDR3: CAISGGRQLGELFF; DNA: TGTGCCATCAGTGGCGGGCGTCAGCTCGGGGAGCTGTTTTTT
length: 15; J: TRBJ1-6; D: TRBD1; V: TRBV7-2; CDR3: CASSWGQASNSPLHF; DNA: TGTGCCAGCAGCTGGGGACAGGCTTCCAATTCACCCCTCCACTTT
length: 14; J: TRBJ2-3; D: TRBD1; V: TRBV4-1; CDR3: CASSRDRVFDTQYF; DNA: TGCGCCAGCAGCCGAGACAGGGTTTTTGATACGCAGTATTTT
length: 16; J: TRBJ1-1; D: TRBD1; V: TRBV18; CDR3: CASSPQTTGVTLEAFF; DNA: TGTGCCAGCTCACCCCAGACGACAGGGGTTACTCTTGAAGCTTTCTTT
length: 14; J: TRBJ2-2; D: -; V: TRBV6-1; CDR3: CASRGRTNTGELFF; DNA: TGTGCCAGCAGGGGGCGGACGAACACCGGGGAGCTGTTTTTT
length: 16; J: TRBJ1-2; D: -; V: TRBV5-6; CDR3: CASSLGAGMASYGYTF; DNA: TGTGCCAGCAGCTTGGGGGCGGGCATGGCGTCCTATGGCTACACCTTC
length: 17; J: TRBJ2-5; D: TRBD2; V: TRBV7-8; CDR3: CASSSRPGLAAQETQYF; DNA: TGTGCCAGCAGCTCACGACCGGGACTAGCGGCTCAAGAGACCCAGTACTTC
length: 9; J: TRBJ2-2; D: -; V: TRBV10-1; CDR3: CAKGRELFF; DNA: TGCGCCAAGGGGCGGGAGCTGTTTTTT
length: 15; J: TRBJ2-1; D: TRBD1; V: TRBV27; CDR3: CASSPPPTGVGEQFF; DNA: TGTGCCAGCAGCCCCCCCCCGACAGGGGTGGGTGAGCAGTTCTTC
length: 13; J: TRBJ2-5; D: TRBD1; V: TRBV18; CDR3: CASSIDREETQYF; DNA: TGTGCCAGCTCAATCGACAGGGAAGAGACCCAGTACTTC
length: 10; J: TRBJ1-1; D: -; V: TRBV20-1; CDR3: CSASRGEAFF; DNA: TGCAGTGCCAGCAGGGGTGAAGCTTTCTTT
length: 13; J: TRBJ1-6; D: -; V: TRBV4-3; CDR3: CASSQDWPSPLHF; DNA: TGCGCCAGCAGCCAAGATTGGCCTTCACCCCTCCACTTT
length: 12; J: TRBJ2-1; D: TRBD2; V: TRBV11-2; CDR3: CASSPSGTRKFF; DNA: TGTGCCAGCAGCCCATCCGGGACTAGGAAGTTCTTC
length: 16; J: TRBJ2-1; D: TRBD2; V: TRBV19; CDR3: CASSLSGRASYNEQFF; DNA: TGTGCCAGTAGTCTTAGCGGGAGGGCCAGTTACAATGAGCAGTTCTTC
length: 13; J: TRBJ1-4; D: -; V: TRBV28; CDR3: CASRNRVREKLFF; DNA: TGTGCCAGCAGGAACAGGGTGAGGGAAAAACTGTTTTTT
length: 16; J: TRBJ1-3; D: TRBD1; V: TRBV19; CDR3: CASSARQGGKGNTIYF; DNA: TGTGCCAGTAGTGCCAGACAGGGGGGCAAAGGAAACACCATATATTTT
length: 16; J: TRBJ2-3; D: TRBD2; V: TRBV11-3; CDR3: CASSPGLAGAADTQYF; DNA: TGTGCCAGCAGCCCGGGACTAGCGGGAGCGGCAGATACGCAGTATTTT
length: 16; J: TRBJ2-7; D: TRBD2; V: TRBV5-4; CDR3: CASSLSGRYLPYEQYF; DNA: TGTGCCAGCAGCTTGTCCGGGAGGTACCTCCCCTACGAGCAGTACTTC
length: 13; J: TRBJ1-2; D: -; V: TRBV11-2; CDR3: CASSPSDSYGYTF; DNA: TGTGCCAGCAGCCCCTCTGACAGCTATGGCTACACCTTC
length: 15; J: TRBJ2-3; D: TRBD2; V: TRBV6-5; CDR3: CASRRGRAETDTQYF; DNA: TGTGCCAGCAGACGCGGGAGGGCCGAGACAGATACGCAGTATTTT
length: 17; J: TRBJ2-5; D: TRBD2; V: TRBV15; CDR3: CATSLPPGGGPRETQYF; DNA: TGTGCCACCAGCCTACCTCCGGGAGGGGGACCTAGAGAGACCCAGTACTTC
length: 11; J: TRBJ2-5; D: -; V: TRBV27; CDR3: CASSKGLHWYF; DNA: TGTGCCAGCAGTAAGGGACTTCATTGGTACTTC
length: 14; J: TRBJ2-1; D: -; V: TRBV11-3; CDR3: CASSLAQSSFEQFF; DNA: TGTGCCAGCAGCTTAGCCCAAAGCTCCTTTGAGCAGTTCTTC
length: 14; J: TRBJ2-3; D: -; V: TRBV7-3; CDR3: CASSLVASSDTQYF; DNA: TGTGCCAGCAGCTTAGTAGCCAGCTCGGATACGCAGTATTTT
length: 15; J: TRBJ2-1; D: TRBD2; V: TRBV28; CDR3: CASTSSGRARNEQFF; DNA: TGTGCCAGCACTTCTAGCGGGAGGGCCAGGAATGAGCAGTTCTTC
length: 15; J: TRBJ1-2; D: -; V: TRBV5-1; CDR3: CASSLDGHPDYGYTF; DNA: TGCGCCAGCAGCTTGGACGGACACCCGGACTATGGCTACACCTTC